The subject of this entry is one TCR beta chain. The antigen is not known. The sample belongs to a study of response to subunit inactivated influenza vaccine. Study conclusions and caveats: Every seasonal influenza vaccination brings in few new T cells, the authors suggested.

TCRdb recomputed calls from the RT-PCR reads with MiXCR, one row per CDR3 protein. The sample carries fewer than 550,000 distinct CDR3 sequences, approximately 24% recorded once. This clonotype was sampled from a man aged 50-59 years who received an inactivated influenza vaccine. The starting material was CD4+ T cells sorted from PBMCs, obtained approximately 5 days after vaccination.

The CDR3 loop reads CSAQLAGLSWNYYEQYF. The DNA for the CDR3 is TGCAGTGCTCAATTAGCGGGGCTCAGTTGGAATTACTACGAGCAGTACTTC. The chain has TRBV20-1 and TRBJ2-7; 8 nucleotides line up with TRBD2. This CDR3 spans 17 amino acids. J lost 3 bases, V lost 5 bases, and 18 bases had no gene match. Germline lookup yields CDR1 DFQATT and CDR2 SNEGSKA (reference sequence).